The 24 T cell receptor beta chains below all came from one sample that was sequenced in a study of control samples from healthy donors and cancer patients (dated by TCRdb to the early 2020s). Library preparation was by the immunoSEQ multiplex PCR assay. In TCRdb, the immuneACCESS table is reduced to in-frame sequences with V and J assigned. These tables do not hold every clone; where another copy was compared, an unresolved V gene accounts for under half, and the others remain unexplained. The sample profile shows about 160,000 clones; approximately 96% of them were found once. 8.5% of the sample rests with the top ten. Input material: blood. The receptors derive from a woman aged 40 to 55 in good health.

This chain joins TRBV12-3 or TRBV12-4 and TRBJ1-2, with unresolved D. The CDR3 has 13 amino acids. Trimming removed 5 bases from V and 1 base from J, with 8 bases in between. CDR3 sequence reads: CASSPNINYGYTF. The CDR3 nucleotides read TGTGCCAGCAGTCCTAATATTAACTATGGCTACACCTTC.

The gene calls are TRBV18 and TRBJ1-5; TRBD1 is a possible D gene (5 bases). The CDR3 length is 14 residues. Per germline, CDR1 KGHSH and CDR2 LQKENI. Trimming took 2 bases from V and 5 from J, leaving 10 bases between them. CDR3 sequence reads: CASSPSGIYQPQHF. CDR3 nucleotides: TGTGCCAGCTCACCATCAGGGATCTATCAGCCCCAGCATTTT.

The CDR3 spells CASSPWGENYGYTF. The CDR3 coding sequence is TGTGCCAGCAGCCCCTGGGGGGAAAACTATGGCTACACCTTC. The V gene is TRBV3-1 (or the pseudogene TRBV3-2), the J gene TRBJ1-2, with D possibly matching TRBD1 (5 bases). CDR1 and CDR2 (germline): LGHDT, YNNKEL (reference sequence). Between the trimmed V and J ends, which lost 4 bases and 2 bases, there was a span of 11 bases. The CDR3 consists of 14 residues.

The rearrangement links TRBV2 to TRBJ2-2; D is unclear. This CDR3 comprises 12 residues. Germline CDR1 SNHLY, CDR2 FYNNEI. V was cut by 4 bases and J by 2 bases, with 2 bases left in between. CDR3 region: CASSANTGELFF. CDR3 DNA: TGTGCCAGCAGTGCAAACACCGGGGAGCTGTTTTTT.

The CDR3 spells CASSYERGSHNEQFF. In DNA form, the CDR3 reads TGTGCCAGCAGTTACGAGAGGGGGTCGCACAATGAGCAGTTCTTC. V is TRBV6-5 and J is TRBJ2-1; D perhaps matches TRBD1 (6 bases). Per the germline V gene, CDR1 is MNHEY and CDR2 is SVGAGI. The CDR3 spans 15 residues. V shed 2 bases and J shed 5 bases, with 13 bases lying between them.

The gene calls are TRBV3-1 (or the pseudogene TRBV3-2) and TRBJ2-5; D perhaps matches TRBD2 (5 bases). The CDR3 extends over 13 amino acids. The germline V gene encodes CDR1 LGHDT and CDR2 YNNKEL (reference sequence). Trimming took off 3 bases at V and 2 bases at J, with 7 bases between the two ends. This chain's CDR3 is CASSQGVQETQYF. CDR3 coding DNA: TGTGCCAGCAGCCAGGGAGTACAAGAGACCCAGTACTTC.

V gene TRBV5-4 combines with J gene TRBJ1-4; TRBD1 aligns across 10 bases. The CDR3 sequence is 15 residues long. Germline V gives CDR1 SGHNT, CDR2 YYREEE (reference sequence). After removal of 4 bases from V and 7 bases from J, the junction contained 7 bases not matched to a gene. CDR3 amino acids: CASSLQGQGGEKLFF. In nucleotides, the CDR3 is TGTGCCAGCAGCCTACAAGGACAGGGGGGTGAAAAACTGTTTTTT. Drawing the rest from reference TRBV5-4 and TRBJ1-4, the complete variable domain is ETGVTQSPTHLIKTRGQQVTLRCSSQSGHNTVSWYQQALGQGPQFIFQYYREEENGRGNFPPRFSGLQFPNYSSELNVNALELDDSALYLCASSLQGQGGEKLFFGSGTQLSVL.

The rearrangement links TRBV3-1 (or the pseudogene TRBV3-2) to TRBJ2-1; TRBD2 matches 7 bases. The CDR3 loop spans 19 amino acids. Per the germline V gene, CDR1 is LGHDT and CDR2 is YNNKEL (reference sequence). J lost 0 bases, V lost 1 base, and 12 bases had no gene match. The CDR3 loop is CASSQVWLKSGDSYNEQFF. CDR3 DNA: TGTGCCAGCAGCCAAGTATGGTTGAAAAGCGGGGACTCCTACAATGAGCAGTTCTTC.

The V gene is TRBV29-1, the J gene TRBJ2-3, with D perhaps TRBD2 (6 bases). The ends were cut back, 0 bases at V and 2 bases at J, with 15 bases in the middle. The germline CDR1 and CDR2 sequences are SQVTM and ANQGSEA. The CDR3 length is 16 residues. CDR3 in amino acids: CSVEDRAGSYTDTQYF. Written as DNA, the CDR3 is TGCAGCGTTGAAGATAGAGCGGGCTCTTACACAGATACGCAGTATTTT.

The V gene is TRBV7-2, the J gene TRBJ2-1; a weak D match, TRBD1 (6 bases). This CDR3 has 15 residues. Looked up from germline, CDR1 is SGHTA and CDR2 is FQGNSA. V lost 1 base and J lost 2, with 9 bases in between. The DNA of the CDR3 is TGTGCCAGCAGCTTAGACGGGACAACCTACAATGAGCAGTTCTTC. Its translation is CASSLDGTTYNEQFF.

This clone appeared once. J is TRBJ1-1 and V is TRBV27, with 9 bases fitting TRBD1. The CDR3 is 16 residues long. V lost 3 bases and J lost 0; bases outside the gene matches: 5. Germline assignment: CDR1 MNHEY and CDR2 SMNVEV (reference sequence). CDR3 in DNA: TGTGCCAGCAGTTTCCACGGACAGGGGATGAACACTGAAGCTTTCTTT. This encodes CASSFHGQGMNTEAFF.

J is TRBJ2-5 and V is TRBV5-5; 8 bases are shared with TRBD2. The CDR3 sequence is 17 residues long. Germline CDR1 and CDR2: SGHKS and YYEKEE (reference sequence). The trim removed 4 bases at V and 5 bases at J, leaving 16 bases unmatched. CDR3 in amino acids: CASSPRGPGGALETQYF. CDR3 bases: TGTGCCAGCAGCCCCCGGGGCCCCGGGGGGGCCCTGGAGACCCAGTACTTC.

The chain couples TRBV19 to TRBJ1-1; 9 nucleotides match TRBD1. The CDR3 contains 14 residues. CDR1 and CDR2 from the germline V gene are LNHDA and SQIVND (reference sequence). The trim removed 5 bases at V and 6 bases at J, leaving 7 bases unmatched. The CDR3 protein is CASSYDRGISEAFF. CDR3 DNA: TGTGCCAGTAGTTATGACAGGGGGATCTCTGAAGCTTTCTTT.

This rearrangement joins TRBV4-3 to TRBJ2-1, with 11 bases lining up with TRBD2. With V trimmed by 4 bases and J by 8 bases, 4 bases remained unmatched. The CDR3 extends over 14 amino acids. Per the germline V gene, CDR1 is LGHNA and CDR2 is YSLEER. CDR3 protein: CASSPLAGVYEQFF. In DNA form, the CDR3 reads TGCGCCAGCAGCCCACTAGCGGGGGTATATGAGCAGTTCTTC.

The chain employs TRBV11-2 and TRBJ1-1; D perhaps matches TRBD1 (5 bases). The CDR3 covers 18 residues. Germline V CDR1 and CDR2: SGHAT, FQNNGV. Trimming took 3 bases from V and 5 from J, leaving 25 bases between them. The DNA for the CDR3 is TGTGCCAGCAGCTTGATACCCTCCTGGGGCCTAAGGGAGACTGAAGCTTTCTTT. This sequence encodes CASSLIPSWGLRETEAFF.

In its sample, this clone was seen once. The rearrangement links TRBV6-5 to TRBJ1-6; TRBD1 matches 10 bases. The ends lost 2 bases at V and 7 bases at J; junction bases unmatched: 5. The germline CDR1 and CDR2 sequences are MNHEY and SVGAGI. The CDR3 runs to 16 residues. The CDR3 region is CASSYRGQGGNSPLHF. The CDR3 coding sequence is TGTGCCAGCAGTTACCGCGGACAGGGGGGCAATTCACCCCTCCACTTT.

With regard to this clone: Its ends do not fully match the called genes, so a read error is possible. CDR3 bases: TGTGCCAGCAGCCTAGCTGGGATCTATGGCTACACCTTC. Translating it yields CASSLAGIYGYTF. The chain carries TRBV7-8 and TRBJ1-2, with D hard to call. The CDR3 is 13 amino acids. Germline loops: CDR1 SGHVS, CDR2 FQNEAQ.

The rearrangement joins TRBV6-5 to TRBJ1-1; D remains ambiguous. The germline gives CDR1 MNHEY, CDR2 SVGAGI. The V end was cut by 0 bases, the J end by 9 bases, with 8 bases between. CDR3 length: 12 amino acids. The DNA of the CDR3 is TGTGCCAGCAGTTACTCGGACGGAAAAGCTTTCTTT. Amino acids: CASSYSDGKAFF.

V usage is TRBV29-1 and J usage is TRBJ1-2; maybe TRBD1 (6 bases). Germline values: CDR1 SQVTM, CDR2 ANQGSEA. The CDR3 is made up of 11 amino acids. Trimming removed 4 bases from V and 6 bases from J, with 9 bases in between. CDR3 in amino acids: CSVAGAHGYTF. CDR3 sequence (DNA): TGCAGCGTTGCGGGGGCTCATGGCTACACCTTC. Based on the CDR3 plus reference TRBV29-1 and TRBJ1-2, the full variable domain is SAVISQKPSRDICQRGTSLTIQCQVDSQVTMMFWYRQQPGQSLTLIATANQGSEATYESGFVIDKFPISRPNLTFSTLTVSNMSPEDSSIYLCSVAGAHGYTFGSGTRLTVV.

V and J are TRBV19 and TRBJ1-1, with D tentatively TRBD1 (5 bases). The germline V gene encodes CDR1 LNHDA and CDR2 SQIVND (reference sequence). The ends were cut back, 9 bases at V and 0 bases at J, with 20 bases in the middle. The CDR3 is 16 residues long. The DNA of the CDR3 is TGTGCCAGCCAAATGGGGCGGGGGGGAGTGAACACTGAAGCTTTCTTT. Encoded protein: CASQMGRGGVNTEAFF.

The chain is built from TRBV12-5 and TRBJ1-1, with a possible D match to TRBD1 (6 bases). From germline, CDR1 is LGHNT and CDR2 FRNRAP. V lost 6 bases, J lost 0 bases, and 8 bases lay in between. This CDR3 is 13 amino acids long. The CDR3 sequence: CASGTGLNTEAFF. CDR3 bases: TGTGCTAGTGGCACAGGGCTGAACACTGAAGCTTTCTTT.

In nucleotides, the CDR3 is TGTGCCAGTAGTTCAACAGGGGTCGTGAACACTGAAGCTTTCTTT. It encodes CASSSTGVVNTEAFF. This chain joins TRBV19 and TRBJ1-1; TRBD1 matches 7 bases. The CDR3 consists of 15 residues. Looked up from germline, CDR1 is LNHDA and CDR2 is SQIVND (reference sequence). V shed 5 bases and J 0 bases; nucleotides not matched to a gene: 6. The full variable domain, with the rest looked up from reference TRBV19 and TRBJ1-1, is DGGITQSPKYLFRKEGQNVTLSCEQNLNHDAMYWYRQDPGQGLRLIYYSQIVNDFQKGDIAEGYSVSREKKESFPLTVTSAQKNPTAFYLCASSSTGVVNTEAFFGQGTRLTVV.

This chain links TRBV27 with TRBJ1-2; the D gene is possibly TRBD1 (6 bases). V lost 5 bases to trimming and J lost 8 bases, with 24 bases between them. The CDR3 has 16 amino acids. Germline CDR1 is MNHEY and CDR2 is SMNVEV (reference sequence). The CDR3 sequence is CASSPRQGSSLKGYTF. CDR3 DNA sequence: TGTGCCAGCAGTCCCCGCCAGGGGTCCTCCTTGAAGGGCTACACCTTC.

In DNA, the CDR3 is TGTGCCAGCACCCCGACAGGGGCGAGGAACACCGGGGAGCTGTTTTTT. Translating gives CASTPTGARNTGELFF. This sequence joins TRBV6-2 or TRBV6-3 and TRBJ2-2, with 8 bases fitting TRBD1. The J segment lost 1 base and the V segment lost 7 bases, leaving 8 bases of the junction unmatched. The germline V gene encodes CDR1 MNHEY and CDR2 SVGEGT. The CDR3 is 16 residues long.